Given below is one TCR beta chain in context. What it binds is not known. The data were taken from a study of early T cells in non-severe SARS-CoV-2 infection. The overall study: Sequenced material consisted of bulk RNA (from unsorted whole blood), and chains were unpaired.

General study points: Anti-spike CD8 responses were favored by VDJdb matching, which missed private and CD4 specificities.

Each single cDNA molecule received a unique molecular identifier. TCRdb reprocessed the 5' RACE reads via MiXCR and lists one record per CDR3 protein. The data show 65,000 to 80,000 distinct CDR3 sequences, 11% seen once. The specimen was whole blood. This sequence was found in an adult who was a healthcare worker with PCR-confirmed SARS-CoV-2 infection or an uninfected control (not recorded which).

CDR3 sequence: CASSYGPTKNIQYF. The DNA of the CDR3 is TGTGCCAGCAGTTACGGACCCACCAAAAACATTCAGTACTTC. This chain links TRBV6-5 with TRBJ2-4; D not resolved. This CDR3 spans 14 amino acids. Trimming stripped 2 bases from V and 2 bases from J, with 7 bases between. Germline V gene lookup returns CDR1 MNHEY and CDR2 SVGAGI.